The sequence of this T cell receptor (beta chain) was determined in a study of radiotherapy plus CTLA-4 blockade in lung cancer listed by TCRdb under 2018. As for the study more broadly: Among the enrolled patients, about 19% had an objective response, and 31% reached disease control.

Focal radiation therapy combined with CTLA-4 blockade (ipilimumab) was tested in patients with chemo-refractory metastatic non-small-cell lung cancer. As concerns this clone: It lacks a known antigen. Base qualities are not provided; no much larger clone lies one nucleotide away.

Spanning cysteine to phenylalanine, the CDR3 consists of 16 amino acids. CDR3 DNA only is kept here, 48 bases in frame from base 1. V is pruned by 5 bases and J by 6 bases, leaving 6 bases of the junction without a gene match. Reading the germline V gene gives CDR1 SGHRS and CDR2 YFSETQ. General conclusions and limits of the study: After treatment with radiotherapy and ipilimumab, TCR clones that came from tumors expanded in the peripheral blood. The strongest predictors of response, as reported, were early dynamic changes in blood T cell clones along with a rise in serum interferon-beta after radiation.

Libraries were made using the immunoSEQ multiplex PCR assay. TCRdb holds this immuneACCESS table with in-frame rearrangements only. Some clones are missing; in checked studies, unresolved V genes explain under half, and the rest has no known cause. The sample contains about 56,000 clones, 70% to 85% of them found a single time. Of the sample, 15% to 20% falls within the top ten clones. Material: peripheral blood, obtained from a patient treated with radiotherapy plus ipilimumab. The V and J segments used are TRBV5-1 and TRBJ2-2; 14 junctional bases match TRBD2. The sequence derives from a human donor with non-small cell lung cancer who had a complete response to radiotherapy plus ipilimumab. The CDR3 loop reads CASSPPGLAGAGELFF. The DNA sequence is given as TGCGCCAGCAGTCCGCCGGGACTAGCGGGAGCCGGGGAGCTGTTTTTT.